This T cell receptor (beta chain) was captured by sequencing in a study of blood T cell repertoires in COVID-19. Study context: There were acute and convalescent COVID-19 samples, and they came from the United States, Italy and Spain. The analysed material was cDNA or gDNA that came from T cells, B-cell-depleted T cells, or PBMCs.

In the authors' workflow: Amplification of reference gene primers was used by the study to estimate nucleated cell counts. Repertoires were generated with immunoSEQ multiplex PCR, while TCRdb's copy carries only in-frame clones and drops some. For V, J and clone size, that table is used; D and trimming come from the DNA. The sample holds around 70,000 clones, about 90% seen once. CDR1 is LGHDT, CDR2 YNNKEL, per germline (reference sequence). The V segment lost 0 bases and the J segment 4 bases; nucleotides outside the gene matches: 4. The CDR3 totals 16 residues. This chain links TRBV3-1 (or the pseudogene TRBV3-2) with TRBJ2-1; 9 bases line up with TRBD2. The specimen sequenced was peripheral blood. This clonotype originated in a human donor in a cohort sampled during active COVID-19. The CDR3 protein is CASSQEHSGGYNEQFF. In nucleotides, the CDR3 is TGTGCCAGCAGCCAAGAACATAGCGGGGGATACAATGAGCAGTTCTTC.